Following are 15 T cell receptor beta chains from one sample sequenced in a study of CD8 T cells in ankylosing spondylitis (dated by TCRdb to about 2017). The library was prepared using 5' RACE. Sequenced using an Illumina HiSeq 2500. Clones were called with MiXCR by TCRdb after fastp trimmed the public reads at Q25, and only in-frame beta chains were retained. Each record represents a unique CDR3 protein, reported with the most common genes and DNA among its rows. The sample contains about 140,000 distinct CDR3 sequences, roughly 8% of them found a single time. The ten largest clones capture approximately 6.8% of the sample. The material sequenced was synovial fluid, either unsorted or a sorted T cell fraction (not recorded which). The receptors stem from a male donor with ankylosing spondylitis.

A few counts support this clonotype. The gene calls are TRBV6-2 or TRBV6-3 and TRBJ2-7, with D tentatively TRBD1 or TRBD2 (5 bases each). V gave up 7 bases and J gave up 4 bases, with 17 bases separating them. Germline values: CDR1 MNHEY, CDR2 SVGEGT. The CDR3 is made up of 14 amino acids. Written as DNA, the CDR3 is TGTGCCAGCATGAGACCAGGGAGATCTTACGAGCAGTACTTC. Protein: CASMRPGRSYEQYF.

This clonotype was counted at least ten times. This rearrangement joins TRBV29-1 to TRBJ2-7, with TRBD1 matching over 7 bases. The CDR3 is 14 amino acids. CDR1 is SQVTM, CDR2 ANQGSEA, per germline. With 1 base clipped from V and 1 base from J, the junction kept 4 bases outside the gene matches. The CDR3 reads CSVEVGGKSYEQYF. The CDR3, as DNA: TGCAGCGTTGAAGTAGGGGGCAAGTCCTACGAGCAGTACTTC.

There are a few counts of this clonotype. The J gene is TRBJ1-5, the V gene TRBV28; 12 nucleotides agree with TRBD1. Germline V CDR1 and CDR2: MDHEN, SYDVKM. V gave up 3 bases and J gave up 6 bases; unmatched junction bases: 3. The CDR3 extends over 15 amino acids. The CDR3 here is CASSFGTGGIQPQHF. For the CDR3, the DNA is TGTGCCAGCAGTTTTGGGACAGGGGGCATTCAGCCCCAGCATTTT.

The sample holds many counts of this clonotype. This chain joins TRBV7-9 and TRBJ2-7, with TRBD1 matching 9 bases. This CDR3 has 16 residues. Germline CDR1 SEHNR, CDR2 FQNEAQ (reference sequence). With 2 bases clipped from V and 3 bases from J, the junction kept 8 bases outside the gene matches. The chain's CDR3 is CASSLTADRGYYEQYF. The CDR3, as DNA: TGTGCCAGCAGCTTAACCGCGGACAGGGGATACTACGAGCAGTACTTC.

This clonotype was detected a few times. The CDR3, as DNA: TGTGCCAGCCAGGGTACGACTAGCGGGAGATCCTACGAGCAGTACTTC. Residues: CASQGTTSGRSYEQYF. The gene calls are TRBV18 and TRBJ2-7; 12 bases are shared with TRBD2. This CDR3 is 16 amino acids long. Looked up from germline, CDR1 is KGHSH and CDR2 is LQKENI. The V segment lost 8 bases and the J segment 1 base; nucleotides outside the gene matches: 9.

This clonotype was detected many times. The chain uses TRBV28 and TRBJ2-3, with 9 bases matching TRBD2. Trimming at V came to 10 bases and at J to 4 bases, leaving 9 bases not matched to a gene. This CDR3 has 14 amino acids. Germline loops: CDR1 MDHEN, CDR2 SYDVKM. The CDR3, as DNA: TGTGCCACGGGAGGCGGGAGGGCCCCAGATACGCAGTATTTT. Translated, it gives CATGGGRAPDTQYF. Combining the CDR3 with reference TRBV28 and TRBJ2-3 gives the whole variable domain DVKVTQSSRYLVKRTGEKVFLECVQDMDHENMFWYRQDPGLGLRLIYFSYDVKMKEKGDIPEGYSVSREKKERFSLILESASTNQTSMYLCATGGGRAPDTQYFGPGTRLTVL.

This clonotype has a handful of counts. The rearrangement joins TRBV27 to TRBJ2-1, with no clear D. The length of the CDR3 is 17 residues. With 4 bases removed from V and 2 bases from J, the gap between germline ends came to 18 bases. Germline V gene data show CDR1 as MNHEY and CDR2 as SMNVEV (reference sequence). The CDR3 DNA reads TGTGCCAGCAGTTCCCTCACAACTAACCCCCCCTACAATGAGCAGTTCTTC. This translates into CASSSLTTNPPYNEQFF.

This clonotype appeared a few times. The chain uses TRBV7-2 and TRBJ1-1; the D is unclear. Trimming cost V 5 bases and J 5 bases, with 18 bases left between them. The CDR3 spans 15 residues. CDR1 and CDR2 from the germline V gene are SGHTA and FQGNSA. The CDR3 protein is CASSRGGPGGTEAFF. CDR3 DNA: TGTGCCAGCAGCCGAGGAGGTCCGGGAGGGACTGAAGCTTTCTTT. The complete variable domain, with remaining parts taken from reference TRBV7-2 and TRBJ1-1, reads GAGVSQSPSNKVTEKGKDVELRCDPISGHTALYWYRQSLGQGLEFLIYFQGNSAPDKSGLPSDRFSAERTGGSVSTLTIQRTQQEDSAVYLCASSRGGPGGTEAFFGQGTRLTVV.

This clonotype turned up a few times. V gene TRBV4-2 combines with J gene TRBJ2-1, with 9 bases aligning to TRBD2. The germline gives CDR1 LGHNA, CDR2 YNFKEQ. The CDR3 is 15 residues long. J gave up 7 bases and V 1 base, and 5 bases lay outside the gene matches. The CDR3 sequence is CASSQGLAGKNEQFF. In DNA, the CDR3 is TGTGCCAGCAGCCAAGGTCTAGCGGGAAAAAATGAGCAGTTCTTC.

This clonotype occurred many times. The chain carries TRBV20-1 and TRBJ2-3; D ambiguous. The CDR3 has 15 residues. Germline V gives CDR1 DFQATT, CDR2 SNEGSKA (reference sequence). V lost 4 bases, J lost 5 bases, and 19 bases lay in between. The CDR3 sequence is CSAISTGHRGDTQYF. The CDR3 DNA follows: TGCAGTGCTATATCTACGGGTCACCGTGGAGATACGCAGTATTTT.

In this sample, this clonotype turned up many times. The chain carries TRBV29-1 and TRBJ1-1, with a weak D call TRBD1 (6 bases). V was trimmed by 1 base and J by 3 bases, leaving 12 bases between them. Germline V gene data show CDR1 as SQVTM and CDR2 as ANQGSEA. The CDR3 is 14 residues long. CDR3 in amino acids: CSVEGTVRDTEAFF. The DNA of the CDR3 is TGCAGCGTTGAAGGGACAGTGAGGGACACTGAAGCTTTCTTT. The variable domain in full, completed from reference TRBV29-1 and TRBJ1-1, reads SAVISQKPSRDICQRGTSLTIQCQVDSQVTMMFWYRQQPGQSLTLIATANQGSEATYESGFVIDKFPISRPNLTFSTLTVSNMSPEDSSIYLCSVEGTVRDTEAFFGQGTRLTVV.

This clonotype was counted a single time. The chain couples TRBV29-1 to TRBJ1-1; D call uncertain. CDR1 and CDR2 from the germline V gene are SQVTM and ANQGSEA. CDR3 size: 13 residues. Trimming stripped 4 bases from V and 4 bases from J, with 13 bases between. Written as DNA, the CDR3 is TGCAGCGTTGCTGAGGGAGACGGCACTGAAGCTTTCTTT. This sequence encodes CSVAEGDGTEAFF.

This clonotype was observed many times. The rearrangement uses TRBV5-1 and TRBJ1-2, with 7 bases fitting TRBD1. With 4 bases clipped from V and 4 bases from J, the junction kept 7 bases outside the gene matches. The CDR3 sequence is 14 residues long. Germline-derived CDR1 and CDR2 are SGHRS and YFSETQ. Here the CDR3 reads CASSPEAGGYGYTF. Written as DNA, the CDR3 is TGCGCCAGCAGCCCTGAGGCAGGGGGCTATGGCTACACCTTC.

In its sample, this clonotype was seen many times. The chain couples TRBV12-3 or TRBV12-4 to TRBJ1-3; no definite D call. Trimming stripped 0 bases from V and 0 bases from J, with 0 bases between. The CDR3 loop spans 13 amino acids. CDR3 sequence: CASSLASGNTIYF. DNA for the CDR3: TGTGCCAGCAGTTTAGCCTCTGGAAACACCATATATTTT.

The chain recombines TRBV28 with TRBJ1-5, with 7 bases matching TRBD1. The CDR3 has 16 amino acids. CDR1 and CDR2 (germline): MDHEN, SYDVKM. With 0 bases clipped from V and 5 bases from J, the junction kept 7 bases outside the gene matches. The CDR3: CASSLWATGDDQPQHF. Here the CDR3 DNA reads TGTGCCAGCAGTTTATGGGCCACAGGGGACGATCAGCCCCAGCATTTT.